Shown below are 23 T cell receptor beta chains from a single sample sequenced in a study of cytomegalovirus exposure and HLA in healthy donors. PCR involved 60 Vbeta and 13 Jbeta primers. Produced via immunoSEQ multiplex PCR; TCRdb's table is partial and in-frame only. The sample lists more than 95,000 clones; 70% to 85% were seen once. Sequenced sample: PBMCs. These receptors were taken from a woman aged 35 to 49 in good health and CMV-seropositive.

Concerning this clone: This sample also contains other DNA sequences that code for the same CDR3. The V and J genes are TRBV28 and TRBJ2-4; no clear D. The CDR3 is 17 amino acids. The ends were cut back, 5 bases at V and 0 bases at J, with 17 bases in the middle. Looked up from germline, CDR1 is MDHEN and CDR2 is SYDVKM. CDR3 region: CASSGSGSRGAKNIQYF. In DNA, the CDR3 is TGTGCCAGCAGTGGGTCTGGGTCGCGAGGAGCCAAAAACATTCAGTACTTC.

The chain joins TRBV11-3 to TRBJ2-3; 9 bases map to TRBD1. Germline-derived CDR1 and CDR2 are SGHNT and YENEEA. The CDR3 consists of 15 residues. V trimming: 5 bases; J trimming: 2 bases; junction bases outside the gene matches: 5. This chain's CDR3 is CASSIRQGDTDTQYF. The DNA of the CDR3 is TGTGCCAGCAGCATCAGACAGGGGGACACAGATACGCAGTATTTT.

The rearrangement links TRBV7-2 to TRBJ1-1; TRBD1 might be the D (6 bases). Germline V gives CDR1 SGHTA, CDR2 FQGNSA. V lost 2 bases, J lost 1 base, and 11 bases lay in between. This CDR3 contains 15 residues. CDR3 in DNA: TGTGCCAGCAGCTTACCGGGACACCCGAACACTGAAGCTTTCTTT. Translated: CASSLPGHPNTEAFF.

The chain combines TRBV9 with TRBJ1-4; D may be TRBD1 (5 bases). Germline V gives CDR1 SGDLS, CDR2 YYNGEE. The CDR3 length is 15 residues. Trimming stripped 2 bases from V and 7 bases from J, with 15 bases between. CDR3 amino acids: CASSVDRLEGEKLFF. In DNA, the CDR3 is TGTGCCAGCAGCGTTGACAGACTGGAAGGTGAAAAACTGTTTTTT.

CDR3 loop: CASKGQGTGPYEQYF. The CDR3 bases are TGTGCCAGTAAGGGACAGGGGACAGGTCCCTACGAGCAGTACTTC. The rearrangement joins TRBV19 to TRBJ2-7, with 10 bases lining up with TRBD1. This CDR3 region has 15 residues. Germline V gene lookup returns CDR1 LNHDA and CDR2 SQIVND (reference sequence). V trimming: 7 bases; J trimming: 2 bases; junction bases outside the gene matches: 8.

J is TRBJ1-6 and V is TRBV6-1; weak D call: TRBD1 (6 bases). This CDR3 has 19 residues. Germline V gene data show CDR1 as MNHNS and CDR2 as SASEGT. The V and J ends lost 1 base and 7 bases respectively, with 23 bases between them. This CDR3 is CASSEEPPGTRGINSPLHF. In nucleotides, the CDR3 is TGTGCCAGCAGTGAAGAGCCCCCCGGGACGAGGGGGATAAATTCACCCCTCCACTTT.

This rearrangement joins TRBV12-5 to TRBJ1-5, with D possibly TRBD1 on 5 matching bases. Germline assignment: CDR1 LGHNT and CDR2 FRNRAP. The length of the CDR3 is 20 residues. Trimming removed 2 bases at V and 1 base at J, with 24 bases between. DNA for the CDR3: TGTGCTAGTGGTTTGCCTGTGGCGGCAGGGCGAGGTCGGAGCAATCAGCCCCAGCATTTT. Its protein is CASGLPVAAGRGRSNQPQHF.

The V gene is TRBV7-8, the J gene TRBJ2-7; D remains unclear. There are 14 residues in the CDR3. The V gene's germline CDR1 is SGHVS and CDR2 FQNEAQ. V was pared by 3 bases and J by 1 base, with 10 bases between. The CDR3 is CASSLTLTSYEQYF. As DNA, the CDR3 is TGTGCCAGCAGCTTGACACTCACATCCTACGAGCAGTACTTC.

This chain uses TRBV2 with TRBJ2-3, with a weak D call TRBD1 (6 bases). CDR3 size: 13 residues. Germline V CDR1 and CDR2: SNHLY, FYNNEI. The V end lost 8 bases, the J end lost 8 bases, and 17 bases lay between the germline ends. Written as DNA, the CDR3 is TGTGCCAGCCGGGACACCCCTAGTGGTACGCAGTATTTT. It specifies CASRDTPSGTQYF.

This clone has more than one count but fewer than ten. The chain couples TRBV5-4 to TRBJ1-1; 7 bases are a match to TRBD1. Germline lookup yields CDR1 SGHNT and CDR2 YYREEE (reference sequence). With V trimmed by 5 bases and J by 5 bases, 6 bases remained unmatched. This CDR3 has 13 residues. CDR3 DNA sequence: TGTGCCAGCAGTAGGGACAGAGGGACTGAAGCTTTCTTT. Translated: CASSRDRGTEAFF.

The CDR3: CASSLISGSSYEQYF. For the CDR3, the DNA is TGTGCCAGCAGCTTAATCAGCGGGAGCTCCTACGAGCAGTACTTC. V gene TRBV7-6 combines with J gene TRBJ2-7; 8 nucleotides agree with TRBD2. Trimming removed 2 bases from V and 0 bases from J; junction bases left unmatched: 3. CDR3 length: 15 amino acids. Germline V gene lookup returns CDR1 SGHVS and CDR2 FNYEAQ.

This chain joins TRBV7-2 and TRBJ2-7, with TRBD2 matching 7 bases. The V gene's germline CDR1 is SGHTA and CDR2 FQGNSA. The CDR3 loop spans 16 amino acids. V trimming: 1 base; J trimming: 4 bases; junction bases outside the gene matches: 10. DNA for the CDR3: TGTGCCAGCAGCTTAGATCTGCGGGGGAGAGGGTACGAGCAGTACTTC. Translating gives CASSLDLRGRGYEQYF.

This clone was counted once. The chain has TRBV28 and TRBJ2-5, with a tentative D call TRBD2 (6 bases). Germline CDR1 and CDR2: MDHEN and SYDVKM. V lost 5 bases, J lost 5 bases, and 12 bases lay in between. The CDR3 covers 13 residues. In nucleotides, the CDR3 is TGTGCCAGCAGTGCGACGGGAGATGAGACCCAGTACTTC. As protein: CASSATGDETQYF.

The CDR3: CAWSSGRETQYF. The CDR3 DNA sequence: TGTGCCTGGAGCAGCGGCCGAGAGACCCAGTACTTC. J is TRBJ2-5 and V is TRBV30, with a possible D match to TRBD2 (5 bases). V was shortened by 3 bases and J by 4 bases, with 9 bases between the two germline ends. CDR1 is GTSNPN and CDR2 is SVGIG in the germline V gene (reference sequence). This CDR3 is built from 12 residues.

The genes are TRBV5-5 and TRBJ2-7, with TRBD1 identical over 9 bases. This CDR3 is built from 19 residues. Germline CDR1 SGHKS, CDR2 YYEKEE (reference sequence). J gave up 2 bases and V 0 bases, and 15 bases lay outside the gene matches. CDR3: CASSLARTGDNFAAYEQYF. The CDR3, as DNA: TGTGCCAGCAGCTTGGCCCGGACAGGGGATAACTTCGCTGCCTACGAGCAGTACTTC.

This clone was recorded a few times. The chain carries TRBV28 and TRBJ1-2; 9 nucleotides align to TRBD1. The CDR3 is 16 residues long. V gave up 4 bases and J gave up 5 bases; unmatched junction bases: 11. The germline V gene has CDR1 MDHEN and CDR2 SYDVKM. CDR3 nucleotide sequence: TGTGCCAGCAGTTCAGACAGGGGGAGAGGAAGGTATGGCTACACCTTC. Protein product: CASSSDRGRGRYGYTF.

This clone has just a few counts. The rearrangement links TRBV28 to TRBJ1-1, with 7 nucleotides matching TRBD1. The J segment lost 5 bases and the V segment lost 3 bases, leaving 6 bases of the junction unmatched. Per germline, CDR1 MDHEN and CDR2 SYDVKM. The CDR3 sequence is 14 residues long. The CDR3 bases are TGTGCCAGCAGTTTTAGGGGGCTGGGTACTGAAGCTTTCTTT. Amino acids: CASSFRGLGTEAFF. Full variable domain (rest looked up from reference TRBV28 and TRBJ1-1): DVKVTQSSRYLVKRTGEKVFLECVQDMDHENMFWYRQDPGLGLRLIYFSYDVKMKEKGDIPEGYSVSREKKERFSLILESASTNQTSMYLCASSFRGLGTEAFFGQGTRLTVV.

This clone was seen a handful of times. In DNA form, the CDR3 reads TGTGCCAGCAGCTTCGGACTAGCGGGAGTAGAGGAGACCCAGTACTTC. It yields the protein CASSFGLAGVEETQYF. The genes are TRBV7-2 and TRBJ2-5, with 13 bases matching TRBD2. The CDR3 is made up of 16 amino acids. Germline V gives CDR1 SGHTA, CDR2 FQGNSA. V lost 3 bases and J lost 5; bases outside the gene matches: 6.

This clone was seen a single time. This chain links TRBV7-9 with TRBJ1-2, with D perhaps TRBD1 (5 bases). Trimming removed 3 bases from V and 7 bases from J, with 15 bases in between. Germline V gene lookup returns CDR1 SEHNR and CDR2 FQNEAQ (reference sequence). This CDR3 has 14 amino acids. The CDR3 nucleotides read TGTGCCAGCAGCTTCGGGGGAGGGTCAGGTGGCTACACCTTC. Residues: CASSFGGGSGGYTF.

CDR3 region: CASSPTGTSGSEQYF. The DNA for the CDR3 is TGTGCCAGCAGCCCGACCGGGACTAGCGGGAGCGAGCAGTACTTC. The chain joins TRBV2 to TRBJ2-7; TRBD2 aligns across 14 bases. The V gene end was trimmed by 6 bases and the J gene end by 6 bases; junction bases not matched to a gene: 7. This CDR3 is 15 amino acids long. Germline V lookup: CDR1 SNHLY, CDR2 FYNNEI.

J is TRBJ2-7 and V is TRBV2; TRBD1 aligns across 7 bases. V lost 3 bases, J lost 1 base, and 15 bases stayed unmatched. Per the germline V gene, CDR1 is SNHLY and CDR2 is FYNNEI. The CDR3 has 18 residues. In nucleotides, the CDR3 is TGTGCCAGCAGTGACCCCCACAAGAGACAGGGACCATCCTACGAGCAGTACTTC. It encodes CASSDPHKRQGPSYEQYF.

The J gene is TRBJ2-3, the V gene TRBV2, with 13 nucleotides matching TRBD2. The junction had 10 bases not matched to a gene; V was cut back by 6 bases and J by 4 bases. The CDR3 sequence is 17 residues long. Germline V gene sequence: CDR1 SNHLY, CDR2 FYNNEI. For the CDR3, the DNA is TGTGCCAGCAGGCCGCTCGGACTAGCGGGAGATTCAGATACGCAGTATTTT. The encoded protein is CASRPLGLAGDSDTQYF.

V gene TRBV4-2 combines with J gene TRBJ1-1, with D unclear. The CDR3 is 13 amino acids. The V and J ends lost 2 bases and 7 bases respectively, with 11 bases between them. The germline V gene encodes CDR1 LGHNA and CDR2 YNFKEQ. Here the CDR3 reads CASSQPPTYEAFF. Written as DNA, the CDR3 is TGTGCCAGCAGCCAACCCCCCACTTATGAAGCTTTCTTT.